This T cell receptor beta chain appears in the sequencing data of a study of cytomegalovirus exposure and HLA in healthy donors. Background on the study: Clustering assigned about 79% of the 350 to 450 genotyped donors to the Caucasian-associated ancestry cluster.

Study-level results: Later on, a genetic analysis was performed. It linked a missense variant in DCLRE1C with V- and J-gene trimming of TCR beta. In presence/absence analyses, roughly uniform sequencing depth across donors was assumed.

This clone came up once. Its specificity is not known. The CDR3 extends over 15 amino acids. Germline lookup yields CDR1 SGHRS and CDR2 YFSETQ. Trimming cost V 3 bases and J 3 bases; bases outside gene matches: 5. The PCR made use of 60 Vbeta and 13 Jbeta primers. Sequencing was performed with immunoSEQ multiplex PCR; in TCRdb, only in-frame clones are kept and a portion is missing. The sample consists of some 170,000 clones, almost 80% of them appearing once. The sequenced sample consisted of PBMCs. This clonotype originated in a man aged 18 to 30 in good health and CMV-seropositive. The chain combines TRBV5-1 with TRBJ1-1, with 10 bases lining up with TRBD1. CDR3 nucleotides: TGCGCCAGCAGCTCCGGACAGGGGGACGACACTGAAGCTTTCTTT. Protein sequence: CASSSGQGDDTEAFF. Combining the CDR3 with reference TRBV5-1 and TRBJ1-1 gives the whole variable domain KAGVTQTPRYLIKTRGQQVTLSCSPISGHRSVSWYQQTPGQGLQFLFEYFSETQRNKGNFPGRFSGRQFSNSRSEMNVSTLELGDSALYLCASSSGQGDDTEAFFGQGTRLTVV.